This T cell receptor (beta chain) was observed in a study of blood T cell repertoires in COVID-19. Whole-study context: Researchers got acute and convalescent COVID-19 samples from the United States, Italy and Spain. In each case, the material was cDNA or gDNA derived from T cells, B-cell-depleted T cells, or PBMCs.

Seattle patients were enrolled during active infection and followed longitudinally. This clone has a handful of counts. Additional DNA sequences in this sample encode the identical CDR3. The CDR3 is 16 amino acids. Germline V gene lookup returns CDR1 SGHTA and CDR2 FQGNSA. V lost 1 base to trimming and J lost 0 bases; unmatched junction nucleotides: 0. As handled by the study authors: Estimation of nucleated cell counts relied on the amplification of reference gene primers. The table came from immunoSEQ multiplex PCR; TCRdb's copy has only in-frame clones and leaves some out. V and J calls and clone size follow that table, whereas D and trimming were derived from the DNA. The data hold fewer than 600,000 clones, with roughly 89% observed a single time.

This TCR was sampled from a man younger than 35 with COVID-19, enrolled during active disease. The rearrangement links TRBV7-2 to TRBJ2-3; TRBD2 matches at 11 bases. Specimen: peripheral blood. The CDR3 is CASSLGTSGSTDTQYF. The CDR3 nucleotides read TGTGCCAGCAGCTTAGGGACTAGCGGGAGCACAGATACGCAGTATTTT.